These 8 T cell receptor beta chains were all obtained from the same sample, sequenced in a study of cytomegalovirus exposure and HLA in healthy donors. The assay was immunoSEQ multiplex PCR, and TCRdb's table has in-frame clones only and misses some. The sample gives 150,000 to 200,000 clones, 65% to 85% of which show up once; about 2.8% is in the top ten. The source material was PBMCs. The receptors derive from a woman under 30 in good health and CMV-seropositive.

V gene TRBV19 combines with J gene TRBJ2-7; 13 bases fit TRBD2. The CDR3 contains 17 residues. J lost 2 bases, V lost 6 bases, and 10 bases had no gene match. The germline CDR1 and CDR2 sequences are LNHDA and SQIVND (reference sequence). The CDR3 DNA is TGTGCCAGTAGCCCCCCGGGACTAGCGGGGTCACCCTACGAGCAGTACTTC. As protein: CASSPPGLAGSPYEQYF.

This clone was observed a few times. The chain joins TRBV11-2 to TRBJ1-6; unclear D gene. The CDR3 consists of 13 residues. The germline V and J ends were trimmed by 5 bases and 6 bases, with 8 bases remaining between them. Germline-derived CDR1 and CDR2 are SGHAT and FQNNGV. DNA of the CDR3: TGTGCCAGCAGCCAGAACCCTAATTCACCCCTCCACTTT. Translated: CASSQNPNSPLHF.

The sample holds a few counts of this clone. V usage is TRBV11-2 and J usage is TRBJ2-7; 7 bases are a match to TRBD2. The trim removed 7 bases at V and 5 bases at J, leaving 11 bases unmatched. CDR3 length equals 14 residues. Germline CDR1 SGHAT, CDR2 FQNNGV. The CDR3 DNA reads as TGTGCCAGCATCCCACCGGGAGGAGTGAACGAGCAGTACTTC. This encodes CASIPPGGVNEQYF.

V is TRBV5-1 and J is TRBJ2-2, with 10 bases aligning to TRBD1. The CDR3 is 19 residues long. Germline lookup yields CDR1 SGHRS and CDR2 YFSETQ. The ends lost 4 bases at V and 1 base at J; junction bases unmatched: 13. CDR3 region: CASSPRGGQGPLNTGELFF. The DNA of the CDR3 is TGCGCCAGCAGCCCCAGAGGGGGACAGGGGCCTTTGAACACCGGGGAGCTGTTTTTT. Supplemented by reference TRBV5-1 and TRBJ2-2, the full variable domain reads KAGVTQTPRYLIKTRGQQVTLSCSPISGHRSVSWYQQTPGQGLQFLFEYFSETQRNKGNFPGRFSGRQFSNSRSEMNVSTLELGDSALYLCASSPRGGQGPLNTGELFFGEGSRLTVL.

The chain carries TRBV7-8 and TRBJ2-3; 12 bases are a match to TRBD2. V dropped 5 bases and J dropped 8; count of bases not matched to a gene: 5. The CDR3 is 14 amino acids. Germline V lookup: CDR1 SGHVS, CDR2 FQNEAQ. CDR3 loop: CASSATSGGPTQYF. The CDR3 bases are TGTGCCAGCAGCGCGACTAGCGGGGGCCCTACGCAGTATTTT. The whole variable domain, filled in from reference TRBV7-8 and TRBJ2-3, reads GAGVSQSPRYKVAKRGQDVALRCDPISGHVSLFWYQQALGQGPEFLTYFQNEAQLDKSGLPSDRFFAERPEGSVSTLKIQRTQQEDSAVYLCASSATSGGPTQYFGPGTRLTVL.

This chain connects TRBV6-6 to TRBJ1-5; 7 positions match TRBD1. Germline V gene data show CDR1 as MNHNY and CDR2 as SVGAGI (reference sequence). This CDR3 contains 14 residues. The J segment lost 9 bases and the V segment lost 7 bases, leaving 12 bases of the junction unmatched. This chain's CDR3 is CASTQGQTSRPQHF. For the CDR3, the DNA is TGTGCCAGCACCCAGGGACAGACTTCGCGGCCCCAGCATTTT.

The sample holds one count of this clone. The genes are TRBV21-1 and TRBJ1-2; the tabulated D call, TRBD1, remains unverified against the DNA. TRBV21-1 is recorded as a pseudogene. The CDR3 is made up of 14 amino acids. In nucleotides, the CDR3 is TGTGCCAGCCACAGGACAGGGGAGATCTATGGCTACACCTTC. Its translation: CASHRTGEIYGYTF.

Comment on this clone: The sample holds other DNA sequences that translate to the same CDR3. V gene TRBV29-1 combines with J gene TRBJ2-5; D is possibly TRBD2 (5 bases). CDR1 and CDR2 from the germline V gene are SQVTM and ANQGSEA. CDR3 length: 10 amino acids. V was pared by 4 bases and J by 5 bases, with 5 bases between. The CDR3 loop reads CSVGGETQYF. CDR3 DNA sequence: TGCAGCGTTGGAGGGGAGACCCAGTACTTC.